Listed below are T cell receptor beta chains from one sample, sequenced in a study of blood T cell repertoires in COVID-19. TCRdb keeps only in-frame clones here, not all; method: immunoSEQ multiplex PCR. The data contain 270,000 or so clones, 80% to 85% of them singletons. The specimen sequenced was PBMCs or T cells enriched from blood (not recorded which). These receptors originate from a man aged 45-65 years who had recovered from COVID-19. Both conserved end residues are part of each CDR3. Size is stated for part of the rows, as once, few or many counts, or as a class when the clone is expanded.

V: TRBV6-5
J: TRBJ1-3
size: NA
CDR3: CASSYSQSAGGNTIYF

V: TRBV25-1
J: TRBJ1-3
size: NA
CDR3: CASSEYQGQGRNTIYF

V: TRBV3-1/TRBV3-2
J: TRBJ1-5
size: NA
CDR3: CASSQWAPDRAGLYSNQPQHF

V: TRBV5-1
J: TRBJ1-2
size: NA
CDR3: CASSLRTASQNYGYTF

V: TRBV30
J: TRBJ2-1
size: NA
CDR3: CAWIRQGLAIDEQFF

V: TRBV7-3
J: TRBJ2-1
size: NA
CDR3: CASSSTSGSEDEQFF

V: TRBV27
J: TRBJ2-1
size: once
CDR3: CASSRPTLAGAKYNEQFF

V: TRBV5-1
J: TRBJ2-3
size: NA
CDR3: CASTLQPSGTDTQYF

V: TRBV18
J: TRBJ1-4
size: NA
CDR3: CASSPPQRTQGEKLFF

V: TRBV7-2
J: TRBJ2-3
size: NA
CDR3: CASSLASGRVTDTQYF

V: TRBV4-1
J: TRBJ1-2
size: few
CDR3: CASSQIRGNYGYTF

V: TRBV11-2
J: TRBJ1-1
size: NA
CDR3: CASSLEADGLEAFF

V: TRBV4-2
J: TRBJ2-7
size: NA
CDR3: CASSQQYEQYF

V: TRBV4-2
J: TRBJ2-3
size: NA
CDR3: CASSQDPGTPTDTQYF